The T cell receptor beta chain under discussion was sequenced for a study of patients and donors after allogeneic stem cell transplantation. A few counts support this clonotype. From the RT-PCR reads, TCRdb called clonotypes with MiXCR, one entry per CDR3 protein. The table lists about a million distinct CDR3 sequences, around 17% of them singletons. CDR3 length equals 18 residues. The V gene lost 0 bases and the J gene lost 6 bases, with 23 bases spanning the gap. CDR1 is SGHDT and CDR2 is YYEEEE in the germline V gene. The sequenced sample consisted of blood, either unsorted or a sorted T cell fraction (not recorded which). The sequence was obtained from a human donor who was either an allogeneic HSCT recipient or a stem cell or donor lymphocyte infusion donor (not recorded which). It is not recorded whose cells these are; they may come from a transplant donor. This chain connects TRBV5-6 to TRBJ2-3; maybe TRBD1 (5 bases). The CDR3, as DNA: TGTGCCAGCAGCTTGGAGGGGATCCTAAATCCTGGTTTCGATACGCAGTATTTT. Amino acid sequence: CASSLEGILNPGFDTQYF.